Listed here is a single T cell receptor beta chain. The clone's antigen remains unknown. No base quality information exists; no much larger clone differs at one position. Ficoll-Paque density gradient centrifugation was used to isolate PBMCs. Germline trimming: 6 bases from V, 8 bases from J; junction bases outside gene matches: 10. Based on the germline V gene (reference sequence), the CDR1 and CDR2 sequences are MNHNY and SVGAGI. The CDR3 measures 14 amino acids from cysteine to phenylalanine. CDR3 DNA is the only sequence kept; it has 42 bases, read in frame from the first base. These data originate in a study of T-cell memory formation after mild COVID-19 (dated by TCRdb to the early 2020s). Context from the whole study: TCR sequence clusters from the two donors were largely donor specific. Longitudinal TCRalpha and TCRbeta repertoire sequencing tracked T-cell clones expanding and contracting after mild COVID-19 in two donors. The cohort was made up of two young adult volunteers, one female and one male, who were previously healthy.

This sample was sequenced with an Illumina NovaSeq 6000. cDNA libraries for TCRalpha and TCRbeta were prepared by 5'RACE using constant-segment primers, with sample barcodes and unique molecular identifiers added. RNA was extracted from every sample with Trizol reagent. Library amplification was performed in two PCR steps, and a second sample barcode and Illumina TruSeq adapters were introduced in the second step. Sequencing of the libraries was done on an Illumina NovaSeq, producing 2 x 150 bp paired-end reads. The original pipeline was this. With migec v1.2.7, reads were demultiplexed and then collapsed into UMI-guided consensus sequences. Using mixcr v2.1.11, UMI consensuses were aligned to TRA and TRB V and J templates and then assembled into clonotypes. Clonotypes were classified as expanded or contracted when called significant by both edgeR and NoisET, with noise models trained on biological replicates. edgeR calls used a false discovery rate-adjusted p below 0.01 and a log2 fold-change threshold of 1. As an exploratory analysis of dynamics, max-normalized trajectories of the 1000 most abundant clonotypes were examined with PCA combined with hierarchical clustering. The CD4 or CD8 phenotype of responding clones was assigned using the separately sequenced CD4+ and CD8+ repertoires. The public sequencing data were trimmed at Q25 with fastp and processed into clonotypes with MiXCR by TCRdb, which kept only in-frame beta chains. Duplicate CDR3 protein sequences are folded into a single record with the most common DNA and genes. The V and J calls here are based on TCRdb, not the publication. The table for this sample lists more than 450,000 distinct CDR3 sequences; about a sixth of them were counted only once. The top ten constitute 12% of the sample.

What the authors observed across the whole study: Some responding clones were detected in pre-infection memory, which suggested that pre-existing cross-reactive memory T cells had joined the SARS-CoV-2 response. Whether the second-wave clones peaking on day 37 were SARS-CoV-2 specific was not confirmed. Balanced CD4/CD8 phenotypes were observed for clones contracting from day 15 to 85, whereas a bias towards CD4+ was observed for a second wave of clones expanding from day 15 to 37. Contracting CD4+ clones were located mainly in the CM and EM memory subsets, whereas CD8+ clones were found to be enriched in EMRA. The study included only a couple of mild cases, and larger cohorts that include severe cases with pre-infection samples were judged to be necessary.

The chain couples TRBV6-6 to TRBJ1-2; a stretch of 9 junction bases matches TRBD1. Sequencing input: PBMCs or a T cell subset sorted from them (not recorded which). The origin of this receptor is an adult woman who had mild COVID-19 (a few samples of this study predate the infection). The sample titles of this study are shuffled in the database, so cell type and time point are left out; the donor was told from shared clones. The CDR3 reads CASRTDRGGRGYTF. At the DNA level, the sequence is TGTGCCAGCAGAACCGACAGGGGGGGACGAGGCTACACCTTC.